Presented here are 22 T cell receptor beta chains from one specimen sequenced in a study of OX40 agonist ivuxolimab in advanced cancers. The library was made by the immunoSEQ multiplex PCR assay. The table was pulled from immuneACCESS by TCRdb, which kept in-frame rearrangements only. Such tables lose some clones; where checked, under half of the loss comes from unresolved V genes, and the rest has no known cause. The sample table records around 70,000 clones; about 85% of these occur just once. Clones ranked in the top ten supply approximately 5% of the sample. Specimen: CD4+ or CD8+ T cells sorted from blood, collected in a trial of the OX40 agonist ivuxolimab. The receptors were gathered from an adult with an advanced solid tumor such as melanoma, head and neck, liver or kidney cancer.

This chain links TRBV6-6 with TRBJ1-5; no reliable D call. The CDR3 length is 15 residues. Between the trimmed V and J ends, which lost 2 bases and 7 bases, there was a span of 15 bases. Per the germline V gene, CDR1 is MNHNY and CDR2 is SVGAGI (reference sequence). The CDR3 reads CASSYPETGTQPQHF. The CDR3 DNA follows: TGTGCCAGCAGTTACCCCGAGACGGGAACGCAGCCCCAGCATTTT.

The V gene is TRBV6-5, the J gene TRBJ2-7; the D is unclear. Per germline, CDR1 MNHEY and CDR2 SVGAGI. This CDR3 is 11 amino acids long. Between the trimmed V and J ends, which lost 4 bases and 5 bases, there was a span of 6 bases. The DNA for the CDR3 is TGTGCCAGCAGTTCGAAAGACGAGCAGTACTTC. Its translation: CASSSKDEQYF.

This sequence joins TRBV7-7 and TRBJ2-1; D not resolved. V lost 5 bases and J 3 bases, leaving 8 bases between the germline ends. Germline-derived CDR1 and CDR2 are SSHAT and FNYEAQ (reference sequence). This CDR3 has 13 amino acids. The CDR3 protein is CASSAASYNEQFF. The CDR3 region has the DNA TGTGCCAGCAGCGCCGCTAGCTACAATGAGCAGTTCTTC.

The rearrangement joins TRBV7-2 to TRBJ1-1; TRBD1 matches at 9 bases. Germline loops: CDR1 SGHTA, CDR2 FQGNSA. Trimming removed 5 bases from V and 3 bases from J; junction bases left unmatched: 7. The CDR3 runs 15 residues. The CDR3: CASSPRDRVDTEAFF. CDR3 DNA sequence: TGTGCCAGCAGCCCCCGGGACAGGGTGGACACTGAAGCTTTCTTT.

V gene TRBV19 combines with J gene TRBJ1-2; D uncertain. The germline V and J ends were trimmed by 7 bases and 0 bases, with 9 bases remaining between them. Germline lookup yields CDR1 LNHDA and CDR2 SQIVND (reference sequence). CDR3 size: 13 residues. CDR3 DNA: TGTGCCAGTATCCAGCCGTCTAACTATGGCTACACCTTC. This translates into CASIQPSNYGYTF.

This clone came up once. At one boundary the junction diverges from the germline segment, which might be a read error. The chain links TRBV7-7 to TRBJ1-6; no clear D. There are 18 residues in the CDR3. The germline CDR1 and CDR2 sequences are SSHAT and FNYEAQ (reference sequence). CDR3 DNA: TGTGCTAGCAGCCGTCCGGAATTGGCAAGCTCCTATAATTCACCCCTCCACTTT. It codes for CASSRPELASSYNSPLHF. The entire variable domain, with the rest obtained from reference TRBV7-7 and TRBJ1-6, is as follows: GAGVSQSPRYKVTKRGQDVTLRCDPISSHATLYWYQQALGQGPEFLTYFNYEAQPDKSGLPSDRFSAERPEGSISTLTIQRTEQRDSAMYRCASSRPELASSYNSPLHFGNGTRLTVT.

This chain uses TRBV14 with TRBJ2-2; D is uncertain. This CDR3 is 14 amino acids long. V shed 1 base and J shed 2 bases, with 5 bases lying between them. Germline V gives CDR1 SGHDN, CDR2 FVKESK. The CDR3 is CASSQGSNTGELFF. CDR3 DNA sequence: TGTGCCAGCAGCCAAGGATCTAACACCGGGGAGCTGTTTTTT.

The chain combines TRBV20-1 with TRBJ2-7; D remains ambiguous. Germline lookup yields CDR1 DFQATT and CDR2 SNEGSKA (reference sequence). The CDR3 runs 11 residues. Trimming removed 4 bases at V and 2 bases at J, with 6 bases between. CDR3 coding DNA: TGCAGTGCTACCAACACCTACGAGCAGTACTTC. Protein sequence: CSATNTYEQYF.

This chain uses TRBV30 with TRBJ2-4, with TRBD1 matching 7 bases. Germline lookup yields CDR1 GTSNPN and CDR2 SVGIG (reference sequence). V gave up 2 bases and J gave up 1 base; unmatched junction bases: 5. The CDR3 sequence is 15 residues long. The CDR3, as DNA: TGTGCCTGGAGTCCGACAGGGACGGCCAAAAACATTCAGTACTTC. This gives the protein CAWSPTGTAKNIQYF. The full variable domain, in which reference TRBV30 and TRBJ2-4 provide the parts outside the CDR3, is SQTIHQWPATLVQPVGSPLSLECTVEGTSNPNLYWYRQAAGRGLQLLFYSVGIGQISSEVPQNLSASRPQDRQFILSSKKLLLSDSGFYLCAWSPTGTAKNIQYFGAGTRLSVL.

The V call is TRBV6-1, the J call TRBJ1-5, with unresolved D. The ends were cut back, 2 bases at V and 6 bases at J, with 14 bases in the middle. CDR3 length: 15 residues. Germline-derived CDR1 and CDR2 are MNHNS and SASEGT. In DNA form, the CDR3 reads TGTGCCAGCAGTGAATTGGAGTTCTCACGTCAGCCCCAGCATTTT. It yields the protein CASSELEFSRQPQHF.

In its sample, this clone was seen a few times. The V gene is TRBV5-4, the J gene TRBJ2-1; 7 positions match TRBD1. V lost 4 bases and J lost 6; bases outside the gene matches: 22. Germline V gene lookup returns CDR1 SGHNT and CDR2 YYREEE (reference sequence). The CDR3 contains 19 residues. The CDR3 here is CASSPRDRVGDYSANEQFF. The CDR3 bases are TGTGCCAGCAGCCCCCGCGACAGGGTGGGCGACTACAGCGCCAATGAGCAGTTCTTC.

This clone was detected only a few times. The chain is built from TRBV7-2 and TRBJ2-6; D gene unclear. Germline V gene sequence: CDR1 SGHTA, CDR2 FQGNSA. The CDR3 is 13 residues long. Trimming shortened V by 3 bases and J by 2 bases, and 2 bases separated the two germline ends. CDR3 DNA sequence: TGTGCCAGCAGCTTCGCTGGGGCCAACGTCCTGACTTTC. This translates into CASSFAGANVLTF.

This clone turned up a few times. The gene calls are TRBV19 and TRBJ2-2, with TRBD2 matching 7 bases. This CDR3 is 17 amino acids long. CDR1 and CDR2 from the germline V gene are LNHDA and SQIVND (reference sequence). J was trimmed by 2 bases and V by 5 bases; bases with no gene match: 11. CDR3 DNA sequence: TGTGCCAGTAGTGGCGGGAGCCTCTCCTTCAACACCGGGGAGCTGTTTTTT. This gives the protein CASSGGSLSFNTGELFF.

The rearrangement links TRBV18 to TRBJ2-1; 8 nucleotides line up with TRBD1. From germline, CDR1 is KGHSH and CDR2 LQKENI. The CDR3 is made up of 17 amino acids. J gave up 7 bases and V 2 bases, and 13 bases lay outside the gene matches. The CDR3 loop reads CASSPDRGPWSWNEQFF. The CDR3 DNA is TGTGCCAGCTCACCAGACAGGGGCCCTTGGAGTTGGAATGAGCAGTTCTTC.

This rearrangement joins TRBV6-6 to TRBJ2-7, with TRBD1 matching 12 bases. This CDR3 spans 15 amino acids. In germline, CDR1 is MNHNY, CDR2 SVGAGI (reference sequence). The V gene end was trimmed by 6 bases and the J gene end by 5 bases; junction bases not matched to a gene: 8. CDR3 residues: CASRYQGQGAHEQYF. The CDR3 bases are TGTGCCAGCAGATACCAGGGACAGGGGGCCCACGAGCAGTACTTC.

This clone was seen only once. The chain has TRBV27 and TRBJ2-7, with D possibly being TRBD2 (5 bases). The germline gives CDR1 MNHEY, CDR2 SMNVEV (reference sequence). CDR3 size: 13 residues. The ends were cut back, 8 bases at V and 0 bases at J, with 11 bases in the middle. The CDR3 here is CASRSGVSYEQYF. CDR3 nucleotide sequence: TGTGCCAGCCGGAGCGGTGTCTCCTACGAGCAGTACTTC.

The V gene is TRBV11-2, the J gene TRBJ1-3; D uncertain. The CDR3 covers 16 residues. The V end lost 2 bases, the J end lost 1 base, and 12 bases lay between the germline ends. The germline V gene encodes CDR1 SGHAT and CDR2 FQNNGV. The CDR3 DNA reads TGTGCCAGCAGCTTAATTGCAGGAGGGTCTGGAAACACCATATATTTT. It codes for CASSLIAGGSGNTIYF.

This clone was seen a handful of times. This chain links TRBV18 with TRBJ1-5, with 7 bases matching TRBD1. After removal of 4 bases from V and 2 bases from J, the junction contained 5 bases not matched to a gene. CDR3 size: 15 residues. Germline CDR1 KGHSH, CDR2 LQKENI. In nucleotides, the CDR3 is TGTGCCAGCTCACTCGGGACAGACGGCAATCAGCCCCAGCATTTT. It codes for CASSLGTDGNQPQHF.

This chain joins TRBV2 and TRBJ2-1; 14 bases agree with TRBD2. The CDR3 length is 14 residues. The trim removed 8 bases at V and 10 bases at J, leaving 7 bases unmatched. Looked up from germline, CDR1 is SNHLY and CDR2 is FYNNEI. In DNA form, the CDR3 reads TGTGCCAGCGGGGGACTAGCGGGGGCAGGCGAGCAGTTCTTC. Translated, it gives CASGGLAGAGEQFF.

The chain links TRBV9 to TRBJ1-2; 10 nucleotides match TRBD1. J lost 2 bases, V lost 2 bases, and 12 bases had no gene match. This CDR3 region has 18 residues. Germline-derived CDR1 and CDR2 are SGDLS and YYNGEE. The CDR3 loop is CASSVDPGQGSGNYGYTF. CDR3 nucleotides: TGTGCCAGCAGCGTCGACCCGGGACAGGGGAGCGGAAACTATGGCTACACCTTC.

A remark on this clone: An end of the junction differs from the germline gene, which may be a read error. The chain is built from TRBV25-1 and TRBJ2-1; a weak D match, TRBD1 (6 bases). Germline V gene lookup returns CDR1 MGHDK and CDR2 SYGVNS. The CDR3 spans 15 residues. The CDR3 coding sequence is TGTGCCAGCAGTGATGGTCGCCAGGGGTACAGTGAGCAGTTCTTC. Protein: CASSDGRQGYSEQFF.

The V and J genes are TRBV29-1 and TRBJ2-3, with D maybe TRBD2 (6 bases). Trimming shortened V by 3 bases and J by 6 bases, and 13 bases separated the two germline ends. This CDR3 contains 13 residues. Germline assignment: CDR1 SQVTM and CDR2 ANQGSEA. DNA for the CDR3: TGCAGCGTTGAGTTAACTGGGGGGGATACGCAGTATTTT. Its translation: CSVELTGGDTQYF.